A single sample gave rise to the 3 T cell receptor beta chains below, sequenced in a study of blood T cell repertoires in COVID-19. The method was immunoSEQ multiplex PCR; TCRdb's version includes in-frame clones alone and lacks a portion of them. The sample lists a few hundred thousand clones, roughly 89% occurring once. Sequenced material: PBMCs or T cells enriched from blood (not recorded which). The source of these receptors is a middle-aged woman who had recovered from COVID-19.

This clone was seen only once. The chain links TRBV20-1 to TRBJ1-5; D may be TRBD1 (6 bases). The CDR3 consists of 14 residues. V lost 3 bases, J lost 4 bases, and 13 bases lay in between. The germline CDR1 and CDR2 sequences are DFQATT and SNEGSKA (reference sequence). CDR3 in DNA: TGCAGTGCTAGTGAAGTACAGGGAAATCAGCCCCAGCATTTT. It specifies CSASEVQGNQPQHF.

The genes are TRBV6-2 or TRBV6-3 and TRBJ2-6; 9 bases fit TRBD2. The CDR3 spans 18 residues. Germline CDR1 MNHEY, CDR2 SVGEGT. J was trimmed by 3 bases and V by 6 bases; bases with no gene match: 12. The CDR3 DNA reads TGTGCCAGCAGCCCCCTGGGCGGGAGGGCCGGTGGGGCCAACGTCCTGACTTTC. Amino acid sequence: CASSPLGGRAGGANVLTF.

J is TRBJ1-3 and V is TRBV28; 10 bases map to TRBD1. This CDR3 comprises 15 residues. Germline lookup yields CDR1 MDHEN and CDR2 SYDVKM. V shed 4 bases, J shed 4 bases, and the junction held 4 bases outside the gene matches. CDR3 sequence reads: CASSSTGGSGNTIYF. For the CDR3, the DNA is TGTGCCAGCAGTTCGACAGGGGGCTCGGGAAACACCATATATTTT.